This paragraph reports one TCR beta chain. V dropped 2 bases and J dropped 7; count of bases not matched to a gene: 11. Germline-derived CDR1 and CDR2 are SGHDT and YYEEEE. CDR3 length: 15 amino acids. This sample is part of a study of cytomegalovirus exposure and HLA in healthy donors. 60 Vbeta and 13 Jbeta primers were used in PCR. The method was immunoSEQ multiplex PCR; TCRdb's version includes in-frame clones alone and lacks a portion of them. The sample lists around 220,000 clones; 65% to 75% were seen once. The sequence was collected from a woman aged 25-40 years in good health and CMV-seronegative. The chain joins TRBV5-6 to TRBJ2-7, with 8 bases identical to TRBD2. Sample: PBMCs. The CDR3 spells CASSLPRGGIWEQYF. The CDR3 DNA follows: TGTGCCAGCAGCTTACCACGGGGGGGTATATGGGAGCAGTACTTC.